This T cell receptor (beta chain) was identified in a study of T-cell memory formation after mild COVID-19 (dated by TCRdb to the early 2020s). Looking at the study overall: Most TCR sequence clusters were specific to one of the two donors. T-cell clones expanding and contracting after mild COVID-19 in a couple of donors were tracked by longitudinal TCRalpha and TCRbeta repertoire sequencing. Two young, previously healthy adult volunteers, one female and one male, were included in the cohort.

What the study reported, not specific to this receptor: SARS-CoV-2 specificity of the second-wave clones peaking on day 37 was not confirmed. Contracting CD4+ clones turned up mainly in the CM and EM memory subsets, whereas EMRA was where CD8+ clones were enriched. Some responding clones were detected in pre-infection memory, suggesting pre-existing cross-reactive memory T cells joined the SARS-CoV-2 response. From day 15 to 85, contracting clones showed balanced CD4/CD8 phenotypes, whereas a second wave of clones that expanded from day 15 to 37 leaned towards CD4+. Only a couple of mild cases were covered by the study, and larger cohorts that include severe cases with pre-infection samples were considered necessary.

The reads were generated on an Illumina NovaSeq 6000. TCRalpha and TCRbeta cDNA libraries were constructed by 5'RACE with constant-segment primers, with sample barcodes and unique molecular identifiers being introduced. RNA was extracted from every sample with Trizol reagent. Library amplification was performed in two PCR steps, and a second sample barcode and Illumina TruSeq adapters were introduced in the second step. Sequencing of libraries was performed on an Illumina NovaSeq with 2 x 150 bp paired-end reads. For the original study's pipeline: Demultiplexing of reads and collapsing into UMI-guided consensus sequences were performed with migec v1.2.7. Using mixcr v2.1.11, the UMI consensuses were aligned to TRA and TRB V and J templates and assembled into clonotypes. A clonotype was counted as expanded or contracted only when both edgeR and NoisET called the clonotype significant, with the noise models trained on biological replicates. For edgeR calls, the cutoffs were a false discovery rate-adjusted p below 0.01 and a log2 fold-change threshold of 1. As an exploratory analysis of dynamics, PCA with hierarchical clustering was applied to max-normalized trajectories of the 1000 most abundant clonotypes. The CD4 or CD8 phenotype of responding clones was assigned using the separately sequenced CD4+ and CD8+ repertoires. The public reads were quality trimmed at Q25 with fastp and then assembled into clones with MiXCR by TCRdb, keeping productive beta chains. When rows share a CDR3 protein, they turn into one entry using the most common DNA and genes. For this entry, the V and J calls and clone size follow TCRdb and not the study's own pipeline. The sample includes 300,000 to 350,000 distinct CDR3 sequences, with over 10% observed a single time. Around a fifth of the sample rests with the top ten.

CDR1 is given as SGHRS and CDR2 as YFSETQ, both from the germline V gene. The CDR3, cysteine through phenylalanine, is 15 amino acids long. Only the CDR3 region is kept as DNA, spanning 45 bases read in frame from base 1. The germline V end is reduced by 4 bases and the J end by 4 bases; junction bases left unmatched: 8. In this sample, this clonotype turned up many times. There is no known antigen for this receptor. Base qualities are not provided; no much larger clone lies one nucleotide away. Ficoll-Paque density gradient centrifugation was used to isolate PBMCs. The V gene is TRBV5-1 and the J gene is TRBJ2-3, and 8 bases in between align with TRBD1. The source is a man aged 18 to 29 who had mild COVID-19 (a few samples of this study predate the infection). The sample titles of this study are shuffled in the database, so cell type and time point are left out; the donor was told from shared clones. What was sequenced was PBMCs or a T cell subset sorted from them (not recorded which). The CDR3 region has the sequence CASSPRTGLADTQYF. The DNA sequence is TGCGCCAGCAGCCCCCGGACAGGGTTAGCAGATACGCAGTATTTT.